At least ten counts were recorded for the clone carrying this TCR beta chain. Antigen unknown. J gave up 6 bases and V 7 bases, and 12 bases lay outside the gene matches. CDR1 LNHDA and CDR2 SQIVND come from the germline V gene (reference sequence). This CDR3 comprises 15 residues. MiXCR was run by TCRdb on the multiplex PCR reads, yielding one entry per CDR3 protein. Of approximately 89,000 distinct CDR3 sequences in the sample, approximately 30% were seen once. Samples came from axillary lymph nodes draining the breast cancer. The data belong to a study of breast tumors, draining lymph nodes, adjacent tissues. Notes on the study in general: Compared with lymph nodes, tumors were less diverse; compared with nontumor tissue, more.

The chain joins TRBV19 to TRBJ2-1; 7 bases match TRBD2. The TCR comes from a female donor with breast cancer. Some clones in this sample may be carry-over from other donors' samples. The sample consisted of axillary lymph node tissue. The CDR3 DNA follows: TGTGCCAGTATGGAGTGGGAGGGGCAGGTCAATGAGCAGTTCTTC. This codes for CASMEWEGQVNEQFF.